This T cell receptor beta chain originates from a study of T-cell reconstitution after alpha-beta-depleted transplantation in children. This clonotype was recorded a few times. Germline lookup yields CDR1 DFQATT and CDR2 SNEGSKA (reference sequence). The CDR3 is 15 residues long. The germline V and J ends were trimmed by 2 bases and 6 bases, with 14 bases remaining between them. Researchers prepared the TCRbeta library using unique molecular identifiers, the study reports. TCRdb redid the calling of the PCR reads with MiXCR, one entry per CDR3 protein. The top ten clones hold over 3% of a sample with some 500,000 distinct CDR3 sequences, approximately 20% of them seen once.

The sequence came from a human donor who donated a stem cell graft to a child with acute lymphoblastic leukemia. The genes are TRBV20-1 and TRBJ1-6; D might be TRBD1 (5 bases). Material: PBMCs from the stem cell graft donor, obtained from the stem cell graft. CDR3 sequence (DNA): TGCAGTGCTAGAAGCTCGGGGCAGAGTAATTCACCCCTCCACTTT. As protein: CSARSSGQSNSPLHF.